Below are 15 T cell receptor beta chains sequenced from a single sample in a study of T-cell memory formation after mild COVID-19. One entry per CDR3 protein, called by TCRdb with MiXCR from the 5' RACE reads. The sample lists around 200,000 distinct CDR3 sequences, around 30% seen once, with 9.5% to 12% in the top ten. The sample was PBMCs or a T cell subset sorted from them (not recorded which). These receptors came from an adult woman who had mild COVID-19 (a few samples of this study predate the infection). Cell type and time point are not known.

There are many counts of this clonotype. The chain couples TRBV6-1 to TRBJ1-1; no clear D. CDR1 is MNHNS and CDR2 is SASEGT in the germline V gene. V was clipped by 1 base and J by 0 bases, with 3 bases between them. The CDR3 is 13 amino acids. The CDR3 here is CASSEEVNTEAFF. CDR3 coding DNA: TGTGCCAGCAGTGAAGAGGTGAACACTGAAGCTTTCTTT.

This clonotype was detected a few times. The rearrangement links TRBV12-3 or TRBV12-4 to TRBJ1-2, with 7 bases lining up with TRBD1. V was pared by 7 bases and J by 7 bases, with 9 bases of the junction left unmatched. There are 13 residues in the CDR3. The CDR3 DNA sequence: TGTGCCAGCACCATAGACAGGGTATTTGGCTACACCTTC. It yields the protein CASTIDRVFGYTF.

There are a few counts of this clonotype. The chain has TRBV4-1 and TRBJ2-3; no clear D gene. CDR3 length equals 15 residues. Germline-derived CDR1 and CDR2 are MGHRA and YSYEKL. V was cut by 0 bases and J by 0 bases, with 7 bases left in between. The CDR3 region is CASSQELVSTDTQYF. As DNA, the CDR3 is TGCGCCAGCAGCCAAGAATTGGTTAGCACAGATACGCAGTATTTT.

This chain uses TRBV6-6 with TRBJ2-5; D gene unclear. The CDR3 is 15 residues long. V was pared by 6 bases and J by 1 base, with 15 bases between. In germline, CDR1 is MNHNY, CDR2 SVGAGI (reference sequence). The CDR3 is CASRLKLTSQETQYF. DNA for the CDR3: TGTGCCAGCAGACTTAAGTTGACGTCCCAAGAGACCCAGTACTTC.

The chain is built from TRBV6-5 and TRBJ1-2; 12 bases match TRBD1. CDR1 is MNHEY and CDR2 is SVGAGI in the germline V gene. The CDR3 consists of 13 residues. V trimming: 10 bases; J trimming: 5 bases; junction bases outside the gene matches: 5. For the CDR3, the DNA is TGTGCCACCGGGGACAGGGGGCTTTATGGCTACACCTTC. It codes for CATGDRGLYGYTF.

This chain connects TRBV6-1 to TRBJ2-7, with D uncertain. The CDR3 loop spans 16 amino acids. Per germline, CDR1 MNHNS and CDR2 SASEGT. Trimming left V 2 bases short and J 0 bases short, with 14 bases between. The CDR3 sequence: CASSERAPGFSYEQYF. In DNA form, the CDR3 reads TGTGCCAGCAGTGAAAGGGCGCCAGGTTTCTCCTACGAGCAGTACTTC.

This clonotype appeared many times. This chain uses TRBV29-1 with TRBJ2-3; 9 bases agree with TRBD2. Germline V gene lookup returns CDR1 SQVTM and CDR2 ANQGSEA. V trimming: 6 bases; J trimming: 0 bases; junction bases outside the gene matches: 7. The CDR3 totals 15 residues. CDR3 protein: CSVRAGTSSTDTQYF. In DNA form, the CDR3 reads TGCAGCGTGAGGGCCGGGACTAGCAGCACAGATACGCAGTATTTT.

V and J are TRBV5-1 and TRBJ2-1; 8 bases are shared with TRBD2. From germline, CDR1 is SGHRS and CDR2 YFSETQ. The CDR3 is 13 residues long. Trimming cost V 0 bases and J 9 bases; bases outside gene matches: 2. CDR3 sequence: CASSLVLAGEQFF. The CDR3 nucleotides read TGCGCCAGCAGCTTGGTCCTAGCGGGTGAGCAGTTCTTC.

This chain links TRBV20-1 with TRBJ2-7; a weak D match, TRBD2 (5 bases). The CDR3 length is 13 residues. V gave up 3 bases and J gave up 1 base, with 10 bases separating them. Germline V gene data show CDR1 as DFQATT and CDR2 as SNEGSKA (reference sequence). CDR3 nucleotides: TGCAGTGCTAGGGGCGGGCTTTCCTACGAGCAGTACTTC. Translating gives CSARGGLSYEQYF.

The rearrangement links TRBV14 to TRBJ2-1; 12 bases align to TRBD1. Germline V gene data show CDR1 as SGHDN and CDR2 as FVKESK. V gave up 3 bases and J gave up 11 bases; unmatched junction bases: 11. This CDR3 is built from 16 residues. The CDR3 here is CASSHARDRGRIKQFF. The CDR3 nucleotides are TGTGCCAGCAGCCACGCTAGGGACAGGGGGCGAATTAAGCAGTTCTTC.

The CDR3 bases are TGTGCCAGCAGCTCCAGGACAGGGCAGGCCACTGAAGCTTTCTTT. Protein product: CASSSRTGQATEAFF. The chain carries TRBV11-3 and TRBJ1-1, with TRBD1 identical over 8 bases. The CDR3 runs 15 residues. Trimming took 4 bases from V and 4 from J; bases not matched to a gene: 8. CDR1 and CDR2 from the germline V gene are SGHNT and YENEEA.

This chain connects TRBV3-1 to TRBJ2-5; D unresolved. This CDR3 is built from 12 residues. V shed 8 bases and J shed 4 bases, with 11 bases lying between them. Germline loops: CDR1 LGHDT, CDR2 YNNKEL (reference sequence). CDR3 in DNA: TGTGCCAGCCGGGCCGTCGGAGAGACCCAGTACTTC. Translated, it gives CASRAVGETQYF.

The chain joins TRBV30 to TRBJ2-1; 10 nucleotides align to TRBD2. V shed 0 bases and J 5 bases; nucleotides not matched to a gene: 16. The V gene's germline CDR1 is GTSNPN and CDR2 SVGIG (reference sequence). The CDR3 loop spans 19 amino acids. The CDR3 here is CAWSVWASGRRGFDNEQFF. Written as DNA, the CDR3 is TGTGCCTGGAGTGTTTGGGCTAGCGGGAGACGAGGGTTCGACAATGAGCAGTTCTTC.

The genes are TRBV5-1 and TRBJ2-3; 10 nucleotides match TRBD2. The J segment lost 6 bases and the V segment lost 4 bases, leaving 11 bases of the junction unmatched. Per germline, CDR1 SGHRS and CDR2 YFSETQ. The CDR3 is 16 amino acids. CDR3 residues: CASSLPPGLAWDTQYF. The CDR3, as DNA: TGCGCCAGCAGCCTACCTCCGGGACTAGCGTGGGATACGCAGTATTTT.

A few counts support this clonotype. This chain connects TRBV19 to TRBJ2-4, with D unresolved. Trimming pared 5 bases from V and 8 bases from J, leaving 16 bases between. CDR3 size: 14 residues. Germline V gives CDR1 LNHDA, CDR2 SQIVND (reference sequence). CDR3 sequence (DNA): TGTGCCAGTAGTTCCTTTCCGGTTTCTGACATTCAGTACTTC. Protein product: CASSSFPVSDIQYF.